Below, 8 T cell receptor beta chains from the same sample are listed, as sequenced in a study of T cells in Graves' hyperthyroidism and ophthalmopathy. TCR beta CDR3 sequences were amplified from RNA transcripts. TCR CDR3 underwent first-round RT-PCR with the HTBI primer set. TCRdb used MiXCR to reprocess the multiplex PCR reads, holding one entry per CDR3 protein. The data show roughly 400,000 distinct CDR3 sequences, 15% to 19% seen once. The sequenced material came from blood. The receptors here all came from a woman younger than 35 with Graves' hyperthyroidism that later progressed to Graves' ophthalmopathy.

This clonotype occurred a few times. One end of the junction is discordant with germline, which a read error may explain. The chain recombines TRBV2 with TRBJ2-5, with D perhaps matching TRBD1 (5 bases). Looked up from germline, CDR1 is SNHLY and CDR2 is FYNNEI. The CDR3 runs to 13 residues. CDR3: CASREDSQETQYF. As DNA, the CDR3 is TGTGCCAGCAGAGAAGACAGTCAAGAGACCCAGTACTTC.

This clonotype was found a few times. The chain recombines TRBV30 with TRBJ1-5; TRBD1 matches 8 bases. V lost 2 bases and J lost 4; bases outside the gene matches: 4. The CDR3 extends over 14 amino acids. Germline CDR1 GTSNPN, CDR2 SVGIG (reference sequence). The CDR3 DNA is TGTGCCTGGAGTAAAACAGGGGGAAATCAGCCCCAGCATTTT. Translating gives CAWSKTGGNQPQHF. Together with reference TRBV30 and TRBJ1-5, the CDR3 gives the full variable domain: SQTIHQWPATLVQPVGSPLSLECTVEGTSNPNLYWYRQAAGRGLQLLFYSVGIGQISSEVPQNLSASRPQDRQFILSSKKLLLSDSGFYLCAWSKTGGNQPQHFGDGTRLSIL.

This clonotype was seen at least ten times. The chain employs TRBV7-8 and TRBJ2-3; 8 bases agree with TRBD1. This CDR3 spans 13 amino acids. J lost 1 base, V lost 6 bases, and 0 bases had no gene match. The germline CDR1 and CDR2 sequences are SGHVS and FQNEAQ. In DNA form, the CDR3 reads TGTGCCAGCAGGGGACAGGGCACAGATACGCAGTATTTT. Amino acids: CASRGQGTDTQYF.

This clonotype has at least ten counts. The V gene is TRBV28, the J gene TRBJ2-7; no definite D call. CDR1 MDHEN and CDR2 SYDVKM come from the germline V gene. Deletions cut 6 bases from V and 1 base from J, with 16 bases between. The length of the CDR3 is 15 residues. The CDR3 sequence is CASSHLESASYEQYF. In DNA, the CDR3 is TGTGCCAGCAGCCACTTAGAAAGTGCGTCCTACGAGCAGTACTTC.

The CDR3, as DNA: TGCAGTGCTAGAGGAGGGGAGCGGGAGGGCCGCTCCTACGAGCAGTACTTC. Residues: CSARGGEREGRSYEQYF. The chain carries TRBV20-1 and TRBJ2-7; 10 bases fit TRBD2. Germline loops: CDR1 DFQATT, CDR2 SNEGSKA (reference sequence). There are 17 residues in the CDR3. Trimming took 1 base from V and 0 from J; bases not matched to a gene: 9.

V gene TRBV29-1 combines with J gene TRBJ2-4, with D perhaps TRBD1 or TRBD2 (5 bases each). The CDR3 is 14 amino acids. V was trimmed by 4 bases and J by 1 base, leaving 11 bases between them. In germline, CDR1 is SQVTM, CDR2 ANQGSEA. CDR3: CSVGDPRAKNIQYF. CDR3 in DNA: TGCAGCGTTGGGGACCCCCGGGCCAAAAACATTCAGTACTTC.

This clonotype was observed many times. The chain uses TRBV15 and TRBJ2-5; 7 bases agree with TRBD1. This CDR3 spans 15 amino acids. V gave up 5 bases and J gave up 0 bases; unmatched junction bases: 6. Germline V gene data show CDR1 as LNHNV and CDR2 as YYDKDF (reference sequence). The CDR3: CATSHRDSYQETQYF. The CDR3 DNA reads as TGTGCCACCAGCCATCGGGACAGCTACCAAGAGACCCAGTACTTC.

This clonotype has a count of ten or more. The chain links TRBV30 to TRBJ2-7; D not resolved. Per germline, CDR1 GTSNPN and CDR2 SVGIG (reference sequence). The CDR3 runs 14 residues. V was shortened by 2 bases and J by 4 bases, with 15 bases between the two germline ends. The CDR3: CAWSPRLGNYEQYF. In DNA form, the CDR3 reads TGTGCCTGGAGTCCCAGACTGGGAAATTACGAGCAGTACTTC.